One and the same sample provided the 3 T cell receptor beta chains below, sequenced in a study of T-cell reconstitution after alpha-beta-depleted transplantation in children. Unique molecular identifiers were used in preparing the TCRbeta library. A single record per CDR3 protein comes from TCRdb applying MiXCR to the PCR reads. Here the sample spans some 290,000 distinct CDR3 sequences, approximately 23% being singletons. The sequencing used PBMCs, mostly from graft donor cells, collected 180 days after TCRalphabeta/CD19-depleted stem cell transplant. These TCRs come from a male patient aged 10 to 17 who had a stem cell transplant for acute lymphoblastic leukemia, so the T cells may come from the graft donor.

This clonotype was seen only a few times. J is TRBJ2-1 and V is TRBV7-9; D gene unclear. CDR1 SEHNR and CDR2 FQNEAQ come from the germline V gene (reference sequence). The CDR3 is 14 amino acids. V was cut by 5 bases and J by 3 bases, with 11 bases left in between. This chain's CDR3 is CASSPAAVYNEQFF. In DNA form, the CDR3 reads TGTGCCAGCAGCCCCGCCGCCGTCTACAATGAGCAGTTCTTC.

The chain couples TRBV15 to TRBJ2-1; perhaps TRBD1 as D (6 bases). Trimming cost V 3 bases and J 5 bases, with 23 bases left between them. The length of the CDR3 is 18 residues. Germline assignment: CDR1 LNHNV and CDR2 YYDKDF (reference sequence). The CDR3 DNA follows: TGTGCCACCAGCAGGAATCTGGCCGGGACAATCCCCAACAATGAGCAGTTCTTC. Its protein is CATSRNLAGTIPNNEQFF. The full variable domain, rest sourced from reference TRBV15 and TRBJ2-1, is DAMVIQNPRYQVTQFGKPVTLSCSQTLNHNVMYWYQQKSSQAPKLLFHYYDKDFNNEADTPDNFQSRRPNTSFCFLDIRSPGLGDTAMYLCATSRNLAGTIPNNEQFFGPGTRLTVL.

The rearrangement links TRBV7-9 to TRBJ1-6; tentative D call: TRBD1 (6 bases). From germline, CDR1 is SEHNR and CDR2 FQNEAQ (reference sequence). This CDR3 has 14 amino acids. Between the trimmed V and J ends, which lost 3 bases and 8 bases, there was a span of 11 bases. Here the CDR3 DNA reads TGTGCCAGCAGCTTCAGTACAGGGTATTCACCCCTCCACTTT. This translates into CASSFSTGYSPLHF.